The 28 T cell receptor beta chains given below trace back to one sample, sequenced in a study of T-cell reconstitution after alpha-beta-depleted transplantation in children. Construction of the TCRbeta library involved unique molecular identifiers. TCRdb fed the PCR reads into MiXCR, producing one record per CDR3 protein. The data hold about 980,000 distinct CDR3 sequences, with less than 30% observed a single time. The sample consisted of PBMCs, mostly from graft donor cells, taken 360 days after TCRalphabeta/CD19-depleted stem cell transplant. The receptor source for this set is a boy younger than two who had a stem cell transplant for SCID, so the T cells may come from the graft donor.

This clonotype has just a few counts. The chain couples TRBV10-3 to TRBJ2-7; D unclear. V was pared by 6 bases and J by 0 bases, with 18 bases between. This CDR3 comprises 16 residues. The germline V gene has CDR1 ENHRY and CDR2 SYGVKD. CDR3 coding DNA: TGTGCCATCAGCCTGAGTCTGACAAGTCTCTCCTACGAGCAGTACTTC. It is translated as CAISLSLTSLSYEQYF.

The chain is built from TRBV27 and TRBJ2-1; 11 nucleotides line up with TRBD2. This CDR3 is 19 amino acids long. Trimming at V came to 0 bases and at J to 1 base, leaving 8 bases not matched to a gene. CDR1 and CDR2 from the germline V gene are MNHEY and SMNVEV (reference sequence). CDR3 residues: CASSLSFLAGGFSYNEQFF. CDR3 sequence (DNA): TGTGCCAGCAGTTTATCGTTTCTAGCGGGGGGCTTTTCCTACAATGAGCAGTTCTTC.

The CDR3 here is CSAQGPFGELFF. The CDR3 bases are TGCAGTGCCCAAGGCCCCTTCGGGGAGCTGTTTTTT. This chain links TRBV20-1 with TRBJ2-2; D ambiguous. The CDR3 contains 12 residues. The V gene lost 6 bases and the J gene lost 7 bases, with 12 bases spanning the gap. Germline V lookup: CDR1 DFQATT, CDR2 SNEGSKA (reference sequence).

This chain links TRBV7-2 with TRBJ1-5; no clear D. This CDR3 region has 12 residues. Trimming removed 1 base from V and 10 bases from J, with 8 bases in between. CDR1 is SGHTA, CDR2 FQGNSA, per germline. This chain's CDR3 is CTSSLGTTPQHF. CDR3 bases: TGTACCAGCAGCTTAGGTACAACTCCCCAGCATTTT.

The V and J genes are TRBV11-2 and TRBJ2-5; TRBD2 aligns across 15 bases. With V trimmed by 5 bases and J by 13 bases, 5 bases remained unmatched. The CDR3 consists of 13 residues. Germline V gene lookup returns CDR1 SGHAT and CDR2 FQNNGV. In DNA form, the CDR3 reads TGTGCCAGCAGCCAGGGACTAGCGGGGGGCTCGTACTTC. It encodes CASSQGLAGGSYF.

The gene calls are TRBV12-3 or TRBV12-4 and TRBJ2-3, with 10 bases fitting TRBD1. J lost 6 bases, V lost 2 bases, and 8 bases had no gene match. The CDR3 consists of 16 residues. CDR3 nucleotides: TGTGCCAGCAGTTTATTCGGGACAGGGGTTAGGGATACGCAGTATTTT. It yields the protein CASSLFGTGVRDTQYF.

CDR3: CASSYRTGYEQYF. The CDR3 DNA sequence: TGTGCCAGCAGTTACCGGACAGGCTACGAGCAGTACTTC. V and J are TRBV6-2 or TRBV6-3 and TRBJ2-7; TRBD1 matches 7 bases. Germline CDR1 MNHEY, CDR2 SVGEGT. This CDR3 comprises 13 residues. Trimming at V came to 2 bases and at J to 3 bases, leaving 1 base not matched to a gene.

V gene TRBV4-2 combines with J gene TRBJ1-2; D may be TRBD1 (5 bases). The CDR3 extends over 13 amino acids. In germline, CDR1 is LGHNA, CDR2 YNFKEQ. V was shortened by 5 bases and J by 8 bases, with 15 bases between the two germline ends. CDR3 sequence reads: CASSKGANWGYTF. DNA of the CDR3: TGTGCCAGCAGCAAAGGGGCGAACTGGGGCTACACCTTC.

The V gene is TRBV5-1, the J gene TRBJ2-6, with D uncertain. The CDR3 sequence is 17 residues long. Germline CDR1 is SGHRS and CDR2 is YFSETQ. V lost 0 bases and J 0 bases, leaving 10 bases between the germline ends. CDR3 coding DNA: TGCGCCAGCAGCTTGGCCTTCAGGTCCTCTGGGGCCAACGTCCTGACTTTC. Protein sequence: CASSLAFRSSGANVLTF. The whole variable domain, filled in from reference TRBV5-1 and TRBJ2-6, reads KAGVTQTPRYLIKTRGQQVTLSCSPISGHRSVSWYQQTPGQGLQFLFEYFSETQRNKGNFPGRFSGRQFSNSRSEMNVSTLELGDSALYLCASSLAFRSSGANVLTFGAGSRLTVL.

This clonotype has at least ten counts. The V call is TRBV29-1, the J call TRBJ2-7; no firm D call. V shed 5 bases and J shed 0 bases, with 14 bases lying between them. This CDR3 contains 14 residues. Germline V gene data show CDR1 as SQVTM and CDR2 as ANQGSEA. CDR3 sequence: CSVTDISFSYEQYF. The CDR3 DNA follows: TGCAGCGTTACGGATATCTCCTTCTCCTACGAGCAGTACTTC.

This clonotype has only a few counts. The chain uses TRBV16 and TRBJ1-5; D is undetermined. The germline gives CDR1 KGHSY, CDR2 FQNENV. Trimming took off 5 bases at V and 3 bases at J, with 17 bases between the two ends. CDR3 size: 16 residues. In nucleotides, the CDR3 is TGTGCCAGCAGCACAACTCCGACTCTGTTCAATCAGCCCCAGCATTTT. As protein: CASSTTPTLFNQPQHF.

J is TRBJ2-1 and V is TRBV12-3 or TRBV12-4, with 10 bases matching TRBD2. V shed 5 bases, J shed 7 bases, and the junction held 14 bases outside the gene matches. CDR3 length: 17 amino acids. The CDR3 nucleotides are TGTGCCAGCAGTGTATCCCTAAGCGGGGGGGTCGGGAATGAGCAGTTCTTC. It is translated as CASSVSLSGGVGNEQFF.

The J gene is TRBJ1-4, the V gene TRBV28; D possibly corresponds to TRBD1 (5 bases). Germline-derived CDR1 and CDR2 are MDHEN and SYDVKM. The CDR3 length is 13 residues. Trimming removed 5 bases from V and 8 bases from J, with 12 bases in between. CDR3 in amino acids: CASSPGPGEKLFF. In DNA form, the CDR3 reads TGTGCCAGCAGTCCGGGACCGGGGGAAAAACTGTTTTTT.

In this sample, this clonotype turned up a few times. The gene calls are TRBV10-3 and TRBJ2-7, with D perhaps TRBD1 (5 bases). The CDR3 covers 12 residues. Looked up from germline, CDR1 is ENHRY and CDR2 is SYGVKD. V was clipped by 2 bases and J by 6 bases, with 8 bases between them. The CDR3 bases are TGTGCCATCAGTGAGATTGACAGCGAGCAGTACTTC. Translated: CAISEIDSEQYF.

The J gene is TRBJ2-7, the V gene TRBV4-2; tentative D call: TRBD2 (6 bases). Germline CDR1 reads LGHNA; CDR2 reads YNFKEQ. V lost 0 bases to trimming and J lost 13 bases, with 16 bases between them. CDR3 length: 13 residues. The CDR3 loop is CASSQEEGWAKYF. CDR3 nucleotide sequence: TGTGCCAGCAGCCAAGAGGAGGGGTGGGCCAAATACTTC.

The chain carries TRBV6-2 or TRBV6-3 and TRBJ2-1; D is possibly TRBD2 (5 bases). Germline V gene data show CDR1 as MNHEY and CDR2 as SVGEGT. The CDR3 sequence is 15 residues long. V gave up 2 bases and J gave up 1 base, with 9 bases separating them. The chain's CDR3 is CASSYGTRSYNEQFF. CDR3 nucleotides: TGTGCCAGCAGTTACGGAACTAGATCCTACAATGAGCAGTTCTTC.

This clonotype appeared a few times. V usage is TRBV29-1 and J usage is TRBJ1-1; 7 bases agree with TRBD1. The germline gives CDR1 SQVTM, CDR2 ANQGSEA. The V segment lost 7 bases and the J segment 4 bases; nucleotides outside the gene matches: 6. The CDR3 is 12 amino acids. The CDR3 is CSADRAPTEAFF. The CDR3 nucleotides read TGCAGCGCCGACAGGGCCCCCACTGAAGCTTTCTTT.

This clonotype has ten or more counts. The chain carries TRBV10-3 and TRBJ2-5; TRBD2 is a possible D gene (5 bases). Germline CDR1 ENHRY, CDR2 SYGVKD. The CDR3 is made up of 16 amino acids. V was clipped by 0 bases and J by 1 base, with 12 bases between them. For the CDR3, the DNA is TGTGCCATCAGTGAGTCGATATTGAGGGTCCAAGAGACCCAGTACTTC. It codes for CAISESILRVQETQYF.

The chain is built from TRBV29-1 and TRBJ2-3; 7 bases line up with TRBD2. The CDR3 extends over 16 amino acids. The ends lost 0 bases at V and 4 bases at J; junction bases unmatched: 10. Germline CDR1 SQVTM, CDR2 ANQGSEA. The CDR3 sequence: CSVEDAAGDPPDTQYF. CDR3 DNA sequence: TGCAGCGTTGAAGATGCGGCGGGGGACCCCCCAGATACGCAGTATTTT.

As DNA, the CDR3 is TGTGCCAGCAGCTTAATGGGCCGGGGGCCGAACACCGGGGAGCTGTTTTTT. This translates into CASSLMGRGPNTGELFF. The V and J genes are TRBV7-9 and TRBJ2-2; perhaps D is TRBD1 or TRBD2 (6 bases each). The CDR3 totals 17 residues. Trimming removed 2 bases at V and 0 bases at J, with 13 bases between. Per the germline V gene, CDR1 is SEHNR and CDR2 is FQNEAQ (reference sequence). Looking up the rest from reference TRBV7-9 and TRBJ2-2 gives the full variable domain: DTGVSQNPRHKITKRGQNVTFRCDPISEHNRLYWYRQTLGQGPEFLTYFQNEAQLEKSRLLSDRFSAERPKGSFSTLEIQRTEQGDSAMYLCASSLMGRGPNTGELFFGEGSRLTVL.

The chain has TRBV7-9 and TRBJ2-1; maybe TRBD1 (6 bases). There are 16 residues in the CDR3. V lost 1 base and J lost 1, with 11 bases in between. The germline V gene has CDR1 SEHNR and CDR2 FQNEAQ (reference sequence). The CDR3 is CASSLERTASYNEQFF. Here the CDR3 DNA reads TGTGCCAGCAGCTTAGAACGGACAGCGTCCTACAATGAGCAGTTCTTC. Full variable domain (missing parts from reference TRBV7-9 and TRBJ2-1): DTGVSQNPRHKITKRGQNVTFRCDPISEHNRLYWYRQTLGQGPEFLTYFQNEAQLEKSRLLSDRFSAERPKGSFSTLEIQRTEQGDSAMYLCASSLERTASYNEQFFGPGTRLTVL.

This rearrangement joins TRBV10-3 to TRBJ1-2; D not certain. The germline V and J ends were trimmed by 0 bases and 0 bases, with 5 bases remaining between them. The germline V gene encodes CDR1 ENHRY and CDR2 SYGVKD. The CDR3 spans 14 residues. Written as DNA, the CDR3 is TGTGCCATCAGTGAGTCGGCAGCTAACTATGGCTACACCTTC. This codes for CAISESAANYGYTF.

This rearrangement joins TRBV9 to TRBJ2-7, with D perhaps TRBD1 or TRBD2 (5 bases each). Looked up from germline, CDR1 is SGDLS and CDR2 is YYNGEE. Trimming took off 2 bases at V and 0 bases at J, with 15 bases between the two ends. The CDR3 contains 16 residues. The CDR3 here is CASSVGAGTFSYEQYF. As DNA, the CDR3 is TGTGCCAGCAGCGTGGGAGCCGGGACCTTCTCCTACGAGCAGTACTTC. Variable domain in full (rest from reference TRBV9 and TRBJ2-7): DSGVTQTPKHLITATGQRVTLRCSPRSGDLSVYWYQQSLDQGLQFLIQYYNGEERAKGNILERFSAQQFPDLHSELNLSSLELGDSALYFCASSVGAGTFSYEQYFGPGTRLTVT.

This clonotype was found many times. The chain has TRBV20-1 and TRBJ2-1; TRBD2 aligns across 8 bases. Looked up from germline, CDR1 is DFQATT and CDR2 is SNEGSKA (reference sequence). The CDR3 loop spans 14 amino acids. J gave up 4 bases and V 3 bases, and 5 bases lay outside the gene matches. The CDR3 region has the DNA TGCAGTGCTAGCGCGGGGGGCCTTTACAATGAGCAGTTCTTC. As protein: CSASAGGLYNEQFF.

This clonotype occurred a few times. The V call is TRBV4-2, the J call TRBJ2-5; 7 positions match TRBD1. The junction had 5 bases not matched to a gene; V was cut back by 1 base and J by 0 bases. This CDR3 has 16 amino acids. Germline CDR1 and CDR2: LGHNA and YNFKEQ. The CDR3 region is CASSQGGTAYQETQYF. The DNA for the CDR3 is TGTGCCAGCAGCCAAGGTGGGACAGCGTACCAAGAGACCCAGTACTTC.

The chain combines TRBV6-2 or TRBV6-3 with TRBJ2-7, with D perhaps matching TRBD2 (5 bases). The germline gives CDR1 MNHEY, CDR2 SVGEGT. The CDR3 is 11 amino acids. V lost 7 bases and J 7 bases, leaving 11 bases between the germline ends. CDR3 region: CASTAGQEQYF. The CDR3 bases are TGTGCCAGCACGGCGGGCCAGGAGCAGTACTTC.

This clonotype was counted between two and nine times. The junction departs from the called germline gene at one end, perhaps through a read error. V is TRBV12-3 or TRBV12-4 and J is TRBJ2-3; 8 bases are a match to TRBD2. The CDR3 is made up of 14 amino acids. The CDR3 protein is CASTLAGSVDTQYF. The CDR3 region has the DNA TGTGCCAGCACTTTAGCGGGGTCGGTAGATACGCAGTATTTT.

This clonotype was detected ten times or more. The CDR3: CASSQGPDTQYF. For the CDR3, the DNA is TGTGCCAGCAGCCAAGGCCCAGATACGCAGTATTTT. The rearrangement links TRBV4-2 to TRBJ2-3; D not certain. V was clipped by 1 base and J by 4 bases, with 3 bases between them. The CDR3 runs 12 residues. Germline V gene data show CDR1 as LGHNA and CDR2 as YNFKEQ.